The next 27 T cell receptor beta chains were all read from a single sample in a study of cytomegalovirus exposure and HLA in healthy donors. It was with 60 Vbeta and 13 Jbeta primers that the PCR ran. Sequencing was performed with immunoSEQ multiplex PCR; in TCRdb, only in-frame clones are kept and a portion is missing. This sample has 150,000 to 200,000 clones, with approximately 73% found just once. What was sequenced was PBMCs. The receptor set was obtained from a young woman in good health and CMV-seropositive.

The V and J genes are TRBV6-6 and TRBJ2-7; weak D call: TRBD2 (6 bases). The CDR3 covers 15 residues. Trimming took off 7 bases at V and 4 bases at J, with 20 bases between the two ends. Germline lookup yields CDR1 MNHNY and CDR2 SVGAGI (reference sequence). This CDR3 is CASTLSSGEGYEQYF. CDR3 sequence (DNA): TGTGCCAGCACCCTTTCTTCGGGGGAAGGGTACGAGCAGTACTTC.

The chain combines TRBV4-2 with TRBJ2-5; D is perhaps TRBD1 (7 bases). From germline, CDR1 is LGHNA and CDR2 YNFKEQ. The CDR3 spans 18 residues. Between the trimmed V and J ends, which lost 4 bases and 3 bases, there was a span of 24 bases. The CDR3 DNA is TGTGCCAGCAGCCCTCGGACAGGTGGGTGGGCTAGCGAAGAGACCCAGTACTTC. Amino acids: CASSPRTGGWASEETQYF.

Remarks on this clone: An end of the junction does not agree with germline; a read error may underlie this. This chain joins TRBV18 and TRBJ1-3; 8 positions agree with TRBD1. CDR1 and CDR2 from the germline V gene are KGHSH and LQKENI. The CDR3 spans 16 residues. CDR3 nucleotide sequence: TGTGCCAGCTCACAGCTCGGGACAGGACCTGGGAACACCATATATTTT. Protein product: CASSQLGTGPGNTIYF.

On this clone: At one end the junction does not follow the germline gene, possibly because of a read error. The chain employs TRBV10-3 and TRBJ1-2; no firm D call. Germline CDR1 reads ENHRY; CDR2 reads SYGVKD. The CDR3 sequence is 12 residues long. The CDR3 reads CAISEPPRRLEF. The CDR3 coding sequence is TGTGCCATCAGTGAGCCCCCCAGACGGCTGGAGTTC.

This clone was seen once. V and J are TRBV5-6 and TRBJ2-5, with 14 bases matching TRBD2. Germline CDR1 and CDR2: SGHDT and YYEEEE. The CDR3 is 17 amino acids. With V trimmed by 4 bases and J by 3 bases, 8 bases remained unmatched. The chain's CDR3 is CASSSGTSGGPKETQYF. The CDR3 DNA sequence: TGTGCCAGCAGCAGTGGGACTAGCGGGGGACCGAAAGAGACCCAGTACTTC.

This clone came up a few times. The chain joins TRBV11-3 to TRBJ2-2; 14 bases map to TRBD2. V shed 5 bases and J 4 bases; nucleotides not matched to a gene: 9. Germline CDR1 is SGHNT and CDR2 is YENEEA. The length of the CDR3 is 18 residues. DNA of the CDR3: TGTGCCAGCAGCCCCGGACTAGCGGGGGGTCCCGGCACCGGGGAGCTGTTTTTT. Translation gives CASSPGLAGGPGTGELFF.

J is TRBJ1-2 and V is TRBV18; possible D gene TRBD1, 5 bases. Germline V lookup: CDR1 KGHSH, CDR2 LQKENI. This CDR3 is built from 16 residues. Trimming removed 6 bases at V and 2 bases at J, with 19 bases between. CDR3 loop: CASSQPGQGRNYGYTF. The CDR3 DNA is TGTGCCAGCTCCCAACCCGGGCAGGGCAGAAACTATGGCTACACCTTC.

The gene calls are TRBV4-3 and TRBJ1-5, with 7 nucleotides matching TRBD1. There are 15 residues in the CDR3. Trimming cost V 0 bases and J 4 bases; bases outside gene matches: 3. From germline, CDR1 is LGHNA and CDR2 YSLEER. This CDR3 reads CASSQDQQGNQPQHF. The DNA for the CDR3 is TGCGCCAGCAGCCAAGATCAACAGGGGAATCAGCCCCAGCATTTT.

This clone was seen just once. V usage is TRBV19 and J usage is TRBJ2-3, with D possibly matching TRBD2 (6 bases). Germline loops: CDR1 LNHDA, CDR2 SQIVND (reference sequence). V gave up 1 base and J gave up 1 base, with 12 bases separating them. The CDR3 has 16 amino acids. The CDR3 region is CASSIGTGDRTDTQYF. Written as DNA, the CDR3 is TGTGCCAGTAGTATAGGGACGGGGGACCGCACAGATACGCAGTATTTT. Variable domain in full (rest from reference TRBV19 and TRBJ2-3): DGGITQSPKYLFRKEGQNVTLSCEQNLNHDAMYWYRQDPGQGLRLIYYSQIVNDFQKGDIAEGYSVSREKKESFPLTVTSAQKNPTAFYLCASSIGTGDRTDTQYFGPGTRLTVL.

A few counts support this clone. The CDR3 sequence: CASSTYTTGAAYEQYF. The CDR3 DNA reads as TGTGCCAGCAGTACCTATACAACAGGGGCCGCCTACGAGCAGTACTTC. The chain has TRBV27 and TRBJ2-7; 7 positions agree with TRBD1. The germline V gene has CDR1 MNHEY and CDR2 SMNVEV (reference sequence). The CDR3 spans 16 residues. Germline trimming cut 5 bases from V and 2 bases from J; bases unmatched to any gene: 12.

This chain joins TRBV11-2 and TRBJ1-4; D remains ambiguous. The V gene's germline CDR1 is SGHAT and CDR2 FQNNGV. The V and J ends lost 0 bases and 8 bases respectively, with 7 bases between them. The CDR3 has 13 residues. CDR3 amino acids: CASSLDPQEKLFF. The CDR3 DNA follows: TGTGCCAGCAGCTTAGACCCTCAGGAAAAACTGTTTTTT.

This chain connects TRBV27 to TRBJ2-7; 9 positions match TRBD1. J was trimmed by 5 bases and V by 6 bases; bases with no gene match: 8. Germline V CDR1 and CDR2: MNHEY, SMNVEV (reference sequence). CDR3 size: 14 residues. CDR3 sequence: CASSPGQGLDEQYF. The DNA of the CDR3 is TGTGCCAGCAGCCCCGGACAGGGGTTGGACGAGCAGTACTTC.

A few counts support this clone. This chain links TRBV4-1 with TRBJ1-2; no clear D gene. V lost 0 bases to trimming and J lost 8 bases, with 10 bases between them. The CDR3 loop spans 13 amino acids. The germline CDR1 and CDR2 sequences are MGHRA and YSYEKL. CDR3 loop: CASSQDAEQGYTF. For the CDR3, the DNA is TGCGCCAGCAGCCAAGATGCGGAGCAAGGCTACACCTTC.

This rearrangement joins TRBV10-1 to TRBJ2-7; 9 positions match TRBD1. Looked up from germline, CDR1 is WNHNN and CDR2 is SYGVQD (reference sequence). Unmatched junction bases numbered 10, after V lost 6 bases and J lost 4 bases. The CDR3 has 15 residues. DNA of the CDR3: TGCGCCAGCAGCGACCAGAGACAGGGGGGGTACGAGCAGTACTTC. This codes for CASSDQRQGGYEQYF.

The genes are TRBV9 and TRBJ2-7; 8 nucleotides line up with TRBD1. From germline, CDR1 is SGDLS and CDR2 YYNGEE. The CDR3 length is 13 residues. Trimming at V came to 3 bases and at J to 4 bases, leaving 3 bases not matched to a gene. The CDR3 sequence is CASSGTGSYEQYF. The CDR3 coding sequence is TGTGCCAGCAGCGGGACAGGGTCATACGAGCAGTACTTC.

V usage is TRBV9 and J usage is TRBJ1-2; 7 nucleotides align to TRBD1. The CDR3 has 14 residues. Germline lookup yields CDR1 SGDLS and CDR2 YYNGEE. The V gene end was trimmed by 3 bases and the J gene end by 3 bases; junction bases not matched to a gene: 5. The CDR3 DNA reads as TGTGCCAGCAGCGAGTCGGACAGGTACTATGGCTACACCTTC. Amino acid sequence: CASSESDRYYGYTF. The whole variable domain, filled in from reference TRBV9 and TRBJ1-2, reads DSGVTQTPKHLITATGQRVTLRCSPRSGDLSVYWYQQSLDQGLQFLIQYYNGEERAKGNILERFSAQQFPDLHSELNLSSLELGDSALYFCASSESDRYYGYTFGSGTRLTVV.

This clone was seen once. V and J are TRBV28 and TRBJ1-3, with D possibly TRBD1 on 6 matching bases. The CDR3 is made up of 18 amino acids. The V end lost 3 bases, the J end lost 0 bases, and 18 bases lay between the germline ends. From germline, CDR1 is MDHEN and CDR2 SYDVKM. The CDR3 DNA reads as TGTGCCAGCAGTTTCCCGCCGTGGGGGCAGAGCTCTGGAAACACCATATATTTT. Translating gives CASSFPPWGQSSGNTIYF.

The chain joins TRBV27 to TRBJ2-1; maybe TRBD1 (6 bases). Trimming removed 6 bases at V and 4 bases at J, with 13 bases between. CDR3 length equals 14 residues. Germline V gene lookup returns CDR1 MNHEY and CDR2 SMNVEV (reference sequence). CDR3 DNA sequence: TGTGCCAGCAGACGGGGAGACAGGTACAATGAGCAGTTCTTC. Amino acid sequence: CASRRGDRYNEQFF.

This chain links TRBV28 with TRBJ1-2; D is unresolved. Germline V CDR1 and CDR2: MDHEN, SYDVKM. The CDR3 runs 17 residues. Trimming removed 4 bases at V and 0 bases at J, with 18 bases between. DNA for the CDR3: TGTGCCAGCAGTTCAACGGGGAGGGAGATCCCTAACTATGGCTACACCTTC. Amino acids: CASSSTGREIPNYGYTF.

This chain uses TRBV6-5 with TRBJ2-1; D not certain. The CDR3 extends over 15 amino acids. The V gene's germline CDR1 is MNHEY and CDR2 SVGAGI. Trimming left V 7 bases short and J 0 bases short, with 13 bases between. As DNA, the CDR3 is TGTGCCAGCACCCCTTTCACTAACTCCTACAATGAGCAGTTCTTC. Translated: CASTPFTNSYNEQFF.

The chain combines TRBV29-1 with TRBJ2-7; TRBD1 is a possible D gene (5 bases). The CDR3 is 12 amino acids. From germline, CDR1 is SQVTM and CDR2 ANQGSEA. V was pared by 3 bases and J by 5 bases, with 11 bases between. CDR3 sequence reads: CSVDGKGDEQYF. In DNA, the CDR3 is TGCAGCGTTGATGGGAAAGGGGACGAGCAGTACTTC.

This sequence joins TRBV28 and TRBJ1-2; D possibly corresponds to TRBD1 (5 bases). CDR3 length equals 12 residues. With 2 bases removed from V and 6 bases from J, the gap between germline ends came to 7 bases. Germline V gene sequence: CDR1 MDHEN, CDR2 SYDVKM. The CDR3: CASSLRGDGYTF. The CDR3 nucleotides read TGTGCCAGCAGTTTAAGGGGCGATGGCTACACCTTC.

The chain has TRBV21-1 and TRBJ2-7; the table's D call of TRBD1 was not tested on the DNA. TRBV21-1 is given as a pseudogene. The CDR3 spans 15 residues. The CDR3 is CASSNRDRESYEQYF. DNA of the CDR3: TGTGCCAGCAGCAACCGGGACAGGGAGTCCTACGAGCAGTACTTC.

The chain has TRBV28 and TRBJ2-5; tentatively, D is TRBD2 (5 bases). Germline-derived CDR1 and CDR2 are MDHEN and SYDVKM. The CDR3 spans 14 residues. Trimming removed 8 bases at V and 5 bases at J, with 18 bases between. The CDR3 here is CASCRLHGGETQYF. Here the CDR3 DNA reads TGTGCCAGCTGTCGGCTCCATGGCGGGGAGACCCAGTACTTC.

This chain links TRBV2 with TRBJ2-7; the D gene is possibly TRBD2 (6 bases). Trimming shortened V by 7 bases and J by 1 base, and 17 bases separated the two germline ends. Germline CDR1 is SNHLY and CDR2 is FYNNEI. This CDR3 spans 15 amino acids. The CDR3 sequence is CASIATDRGSYEQYF. The DNA for the CDR3 is TGTGCCAGCATCGCCACGGACCGGGGGTCCTACGAGCAGTACTTC.

The chain uses TRBV11-2 and TRBJ2-7; possible D gene TRBD2, 5 bases. The CDR3 covers 12 residues. V lost 1 base, J lost 9 bases, and 10 bases lay in between. Per the germline V gene, CDR1 is SGHAT and CDR2 is FQNNGV. The CDR3 reads CASSLGGGRQYF. The CDR3 DNA follows: TGTGCCAGCAGCTTAGGAGGAGGACGGCAGTACTTC. Complete variable domain (other parts from reference TRBV11-2 and TRBJ2-7): EAGVAQSPRYKIIEKRQSVAFWCNPISGHATLYWYQQILGQGPKLLIQFQNNGVVDDSQLPKDRFSAERLKGVDSTLKIQPAKLEDSAVYLCASSLGGGRQYFGPGTRLTVT.

The V call is TRBV7-9, the J call TRBJ2-7; TRBD1 matches 8 bases. The V segment lost 5 bases and the J segment 13 bases; nucleotides outside the gene matches: 16. The CDR3 extends over 14 amino acids. Germline lookup yields CDR1 SEHNR and CDR2 FQNEAQ (reference sequence). Here the CDR3 DNA reads TGTGCCAGCAGCCCAGAAATGACAGGGGCGAGCATCTACTTC. Protein sequence: CASSPEMTGASIYF.